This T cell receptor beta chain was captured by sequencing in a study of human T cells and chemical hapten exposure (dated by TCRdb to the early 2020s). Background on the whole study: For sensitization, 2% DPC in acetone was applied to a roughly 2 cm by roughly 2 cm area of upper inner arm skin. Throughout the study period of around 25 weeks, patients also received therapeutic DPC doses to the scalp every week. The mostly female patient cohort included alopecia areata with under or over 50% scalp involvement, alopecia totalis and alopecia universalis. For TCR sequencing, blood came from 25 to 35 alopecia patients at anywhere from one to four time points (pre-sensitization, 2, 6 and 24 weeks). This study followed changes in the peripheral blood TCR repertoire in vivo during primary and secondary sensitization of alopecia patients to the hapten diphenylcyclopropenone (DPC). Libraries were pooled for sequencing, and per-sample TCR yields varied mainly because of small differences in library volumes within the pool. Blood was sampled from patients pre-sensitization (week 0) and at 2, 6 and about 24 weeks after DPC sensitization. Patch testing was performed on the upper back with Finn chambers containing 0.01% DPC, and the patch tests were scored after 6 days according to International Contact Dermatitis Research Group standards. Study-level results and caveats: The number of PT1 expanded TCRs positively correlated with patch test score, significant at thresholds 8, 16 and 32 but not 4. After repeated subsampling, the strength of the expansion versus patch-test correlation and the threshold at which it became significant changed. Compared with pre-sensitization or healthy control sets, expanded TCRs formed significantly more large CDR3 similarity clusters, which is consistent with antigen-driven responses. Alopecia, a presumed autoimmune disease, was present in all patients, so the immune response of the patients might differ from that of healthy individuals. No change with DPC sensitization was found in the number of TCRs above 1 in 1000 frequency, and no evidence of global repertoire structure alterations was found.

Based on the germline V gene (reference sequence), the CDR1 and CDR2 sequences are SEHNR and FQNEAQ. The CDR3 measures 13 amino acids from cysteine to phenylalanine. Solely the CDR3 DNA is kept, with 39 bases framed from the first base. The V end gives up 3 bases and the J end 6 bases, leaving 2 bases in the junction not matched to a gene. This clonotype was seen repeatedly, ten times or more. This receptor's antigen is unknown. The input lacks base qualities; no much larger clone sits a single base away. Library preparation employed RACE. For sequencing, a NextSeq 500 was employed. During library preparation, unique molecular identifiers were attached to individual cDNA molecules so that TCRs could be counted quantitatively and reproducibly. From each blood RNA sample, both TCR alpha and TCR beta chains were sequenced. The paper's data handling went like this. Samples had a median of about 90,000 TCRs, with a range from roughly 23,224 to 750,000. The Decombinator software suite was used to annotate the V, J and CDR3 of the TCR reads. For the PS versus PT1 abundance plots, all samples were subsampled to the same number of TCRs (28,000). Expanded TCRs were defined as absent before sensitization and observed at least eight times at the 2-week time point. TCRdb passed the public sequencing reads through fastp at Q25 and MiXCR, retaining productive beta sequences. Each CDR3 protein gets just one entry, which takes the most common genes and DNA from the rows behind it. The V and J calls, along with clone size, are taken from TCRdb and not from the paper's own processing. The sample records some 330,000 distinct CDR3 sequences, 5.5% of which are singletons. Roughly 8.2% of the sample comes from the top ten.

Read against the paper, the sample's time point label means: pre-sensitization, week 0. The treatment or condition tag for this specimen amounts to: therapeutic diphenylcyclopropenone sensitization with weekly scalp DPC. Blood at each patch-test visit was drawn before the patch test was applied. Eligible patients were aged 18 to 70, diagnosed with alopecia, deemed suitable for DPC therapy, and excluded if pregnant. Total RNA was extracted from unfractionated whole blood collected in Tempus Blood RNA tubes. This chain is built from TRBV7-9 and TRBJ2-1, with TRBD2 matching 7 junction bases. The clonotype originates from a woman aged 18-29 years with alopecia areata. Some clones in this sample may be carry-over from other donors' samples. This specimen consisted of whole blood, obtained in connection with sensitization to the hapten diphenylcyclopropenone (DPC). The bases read TGTGCCAGCAGCTTTCCTAGCGGCAATGAGCAGTTCTTC. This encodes CASSFPSGNEQFF. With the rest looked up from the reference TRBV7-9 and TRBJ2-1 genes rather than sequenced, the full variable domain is DTGVSQNPRHKITKRGQNVTFRCDPISEHNRLYWYRQTLGQGPEFLTYFQNEAQLEKSRLLSDRFSAERPKGSFSTLEIQRTEQGDSAMYLCASSFPSGNEQFFGPGTRLTVL.